Included here is one TCR beta chain sequence, with context. The antigen is unknown. This record belongs to a study of siplizumab effects on memory and regulatory T cells. Points from the study as a whole: Whether the proliferating Tregs (from siplizumab cultures) were suppressive was not confirmed. Roughly 80-97% of proliferating CD4+ or CD8+ clones defied assignment to a naive or memory phenotype.

The CDR3 is made up of 13 amino acids. Trimming cost V 3 bases and J 4 bases, with 9 bases left between them. The germline V gene has CDR1 LNHDA and CDR2 SQIVND (reference sequence). Approximately 100,000 TCR templates were assayed per sample. Produced via immunoSEQ multiplex PCR; TCRdb's table is partial and in-frame only. The table shows around 99,000 clones, with 90% to 95% occurring only once. The sample was Tregs sorted from blood. The chain carries TRBV19 and TRBJ2-5; D is possibly TRBD2 (5 bases). This receptor was obtained from a human donor in good health. The DNA for the CDR3 is TGTGCCAGTAGTATTTTCGGAGGAGAGACCCAGTACTTC. It codes for CASSIFGGETQYF.